The 14 T cell receptor beta chains given below trace back to one sample, sequenced in a study of blood T cell repertoires in COVID-19. Using immunoSEQ multiplex PCR, the repertoire was profiled, and TCRdb retains in-frame clones only, with some absent. Among roughly 190,000 clones listed, about 85% were seen once. The sample taken for sequencing was PBMCs or T cells enriched from blood (not recorded which). The receptors derive from a woman in her 30s who had recovered from COVID-19.

The gene calls are TRBV7-8 and TRBJ2-1; D remains unclear. V was trimmed by 0 bases and J by 7 bases, leaving 13 bases between them. Germline V lookup: CDR1 SGHVS, CDR2 FQNEAQ. The CDR3 runs to 15 residues. CDR3 residues: CASSLAVKTGNEQFF. The DNA of the CDR3 is TGTGCCAGCAGCTTAGCGGTGAAGACTGGGAATGAGCAGTTCTTC.

The chain links TRBV30 to TRBJ1-1; 8 bases are a match to TRBD1. Trimming at V came to 3 bases and at J to 6 bases, leaving 6 bases not matched to a gene. CDR3 size: 13 residues. Germline CDR1 is GTSNPN and CDR2 is SVGIG (reference sequence). The CDR3, as DNA: TGTGCCTGGAGCCTTAACAGGGGGTCTGAAGCTTTCTTT. It translates to CAWSLNRGSEAFF.

The chain links TRBV27 to TRBJ1-1; a possible D gene is TRBD1 (6 bases). The CDR3 is made up of 12 amino acids. V was shortened by 6 bases and J by 4 bases, with 9 bases between the two germline ends. Germline loops: CDR1 MNHEY, CDR2 SMNVEV (reference sequence). The CDR3 loop reads CASRGGGTEAFF. CDR3 in DNA: TGTGCCAGCAGGGGAGGGGGCACTGAAGCTTTCTTT.

The chain employs TRBV11-2 and TRBJ2-5; D is uncertain. The V gene's germline CDR1 is SGHAT and CDR2 FQNNGV. The CDR3 is 14 residues long. V was trimmed by 4 bases and J by 2 bases, leaving 11 bases between them. This chain's CDR3 is CASSSWPGQETQYF. The CDR3 nucleotides are TGTGCCAGCAGCTCCTGGCCCGGGCAAGAGACCCAGTACTTC. The full variable domain, completed using reference TRBV11-2 and TRBJ2-5, is EAGVAQSPRYKIIEKRQSVAFWCNPISGHATLYWYQQILGQGPKLLIQFQNNGVVDDSQLPKDRFSAERLKGVDSTLKIQPAKLEDSAVYLCASSSWPGQETQYFGPGTRLLVL.

V usage is TRBV6-5 and J usage is TRBJ2-5, with 7 bases aligning to TRBD1. The CDR3 totals 15 residues. Trimming removed 10 bases from V and 0 bases from J; junction bases left unmatched: 11. Germline CDR1 MNHEY, CDR2 SVGAGI. CDR3 bases: TGTGCCACCGAACCCCCGGGACAGCACCAAGAGACCCAGTACTTC. Protein sequence: CATEPPGQHQETQYF.

V and J are TRBV4-1 and TRBJ1-3; D unresolved. The CDR3 has 15 amino acids. With 5 bases removed from V and 3 bases from J, the gap between germline ends came to 14 bases. Per germline, CDR1 MGHRA and CDR2 YSYEKL. CDR3: CASSTRPGDGNTIYF. The CDR3 region has the DNA TGCGCCAGCAGCACACGGCCGGGTGATGGAAACACCATATATTTT.

The J gene is TRBJ1-3, the V gene TRBV5-1; D gene ambiguous. CDR1 is SGHRS, CDR2 YFSETQ, per germline. CDR3 length: 15 residues. Trimming took off 0 bases at V and 0 bases at J, with 7 bases between the two ends. The CDR3 reads CASSLAAGSGNTIYF. CDR3 in DNA: TGCGCCAGCAGCTTGGCCGCGGGCTCTGGAAACACCATATATTTT.

The V and J genes are TRBV5-1 and TRBJ2-3; TRBD1 is a possible D gene (5 bases). This CDR3 spans 16 amino acids. Germline values: CDR1 SGHRS, CDR2 YFSETQ. V lost 0 bases and J lost 6, with 17 bases in between. The DNA of the CDR3 is TGCGCCAGCAGCTTGGATGGGGCTAGAGTAGGGGATACGCAGTATTTT. It yields the protein CASSLDGARVGDTQYF. Supplemented by reference TRBV5-1 and TRBJ2-3, the full variable domain reads KAGVTQTPRYLIKTRGQQVTLSCSPISGHRSVSWYQQTPGQGLQFLFEYFSETQRNKGNFPGRFSGRQFSNSRSEMNVSTLELGDSALYLCASSLDGARVGDTQYFGPGTRLTVL.

This clone was observed a single time. V gene TRBV18 combines with J gene TRBJ2-3, with TRBD1 matching over 9 bases. The CDR3 totals 19 residues. Germline assignment: CDR1 KGHSH and CDR2 LQKENI. V shed 6 bases and J 4 bases; nucleotides not matched to a gene: 20. CDR3 amino acids: CASSPIRDRASSSSDTQYF. In DNA, the CDR3 is TGTGCCAGCTCTCCTATCCGGGACAGGGCTTCGAGTTCGTCAGATACGCAGTATTTT.

This clone has just one count. V gene TRBV6-5 combines with J gene TRBJ1-2; 7 bases are shared with TRBD1. Germline V lookup: CDR1 MNHEY, CDR2 SVGAGI. The V and J ends lost 4 bases and 2 bases, in that order; junction bases with no gene match: 4. The CDR3 covers 14 residues. The CDR3 DNA follows: TGTGCCAGCAGTTCCTTGACAGGGAACTATGGCTACACCTTC. It yields the protein CASSSLTGNYGYTF.

The chain is built from TRBV18 and TRBJ1-2, with no clear D. Trimming removed 6 bases from V and 5 bases from J, with 13 bases in between. The CDR3 runs to 13 residues. Germline V gives CDR1 KGHSH, CDR2 LQKENI. Here the CDR3 DNA reads TGTGCCAGCTCCCATTCGACTGGATATGGCTACACCTTC. Translating gives CASSHSTGYGYTF.

The gene calls are TRBV7-3 and TRBJ2-1; D is unresolved. Germline V gene data show CDR1 as SGHTA and CDR2 as FQGTGA. V shed 5 bases and J shed 0 bases, with 11 bases lying between them. The CDR3 consists of 15 residues. CDR3 protein: CASSPAPSSYNEQFF. As DNA, the CDR3 is TGTGCCAGCAGCCCTGCTCCGAGCTCCTACAATGAGCAGTTCTTC.

The genes are TRBV7-6 and TRBJ1-4; 7 nucleotides line up with TRBD1. Trimming removed 3 bases from V and 0 bases from J; junction bases left unmatched: 4. Per the germline V gene, CDR1 is SGHVS and CDR2 is FNYEAQ. The CDR3 length is 16 residues. CDR3 in amino acids: CASSLYRGSTNEKLFF. The DNA of the CDR3 is TGTGCCAGCAGCTTGTACAGGGGCTCAACTAATGAAAAACTGTTTTTT.

This chain links TRBV25-1 with TRBJ1-3; a possible D gene is TRBD1 (6 bases). V shed 4 bases and J shed 0 bases, with 16 bases lying between them. This CDR3 region has 17 residues. Germline V CDR1 and CDR2: MGHDK, SYGVNS. Here the CDR3 reads CASSAAGDADSGNTIYF. As DNA, the CDR3 is TGTGCCAGCAGTGCAGCAGGGGACGCCGACTCTGGAAACACCATATATTTT.